The clone carrying this T cell receptor (beta chain) was found a few times. The antigen is unknown. This entry is derived from a study of blood T cells in healthy people across ages. The length of the CDR3 is 16 residues. In germline, CDR1 is SGHRS, CDR2 YFSETQ. The V gene end was trimmed by 0 bases and the J gene end by 8 bases; junction bases not matched to a gene: 7. Every donor provided 7.5 to 10 milliliters of peripheral blood. Per-sample PBMC isolation yielded at least 7 million cells. Using a J-beta primer mix together with a sample-barcoded 5' primer, a second PCR was run for about 6 to 11 cycles. There were at least 3 million CDR3-containing paired-end reads obtained from each sample. TCRdb redid the calling of the 5' RACE reads with MiXCR, one entry per CDR3 protein. Of about 1.6 million distinct CDR3 sequences listed, roughly 32% are singletons. Study-wide results and caveats: Donor CMV infection status was unknown, possibly confounding age-related changes in expanded clonotypes.

The sample consisted of blood. The origin of this receptor is a woman between 25 and 40 years old in good health. The J gene is TRBJ1-4, the V gene TRBV5-1; 10 bases match TRBD1. This CDR3 reads CASSLGAGTGAEKLFF. The CDR3 bases are TGCGCCAGCAGCTTGGGTGCCGGGACAGGGGCCGAAAAACTGTTTTTT. Together with reference TRBV5-1 and TRBJ1-4, the CDR3 gives the full variable domain: KAGVTQTPRYLIKTRGQQVTLSCSPISGHRSVSWYQQTPGQGLQFLFEYFSETQRNKGNFPGRFSGRQFSNSRSEMNVSTLELGDSALYLCASSLGAGTGAEKLFFGSGTQLSVL.